This is a list of T cell receptor beta chains from one sample in a study of cytomegalovirus exposure and HLA in healthy donors. Sequenced by immunoSEQ multiplex PCR; TCRdb stores in-frame clones only, minus some. The sample lists around 210,000 clones; roughly 84% were seen once. The sequenced sample consisted of PBMCs. The receptors were gathered from a man aged 45-65 years in good health and CMV-seronegative. The CDR3 runs from the conserved cysteine through the conserved F or W. A D gene is named only where the DNA matches it firmly. Rows may omit the clone size; those that give it use once, few, many or a size class.

TRBJ2-6 - TRBV28 - TGTGCCAGCCACCCCGGACAGACGGCCAACGTCCTGACTTTC CASHPGQTANVLTF
TRBJ2-7 - TRBV6-5 - TGTGCCAGCAACTTAAACTACGAGCAGTACTTC CASNLNYEQYF
TRBJ1-5 - TRBV19 - TGTGCCAGTAGTATAGGGCAGGGTGCTGGCAATCAGCCCCAGCATTTT CASSIGQGAGNQPQHF
TRBJ1-5 TRBD1 TRBV28 - TGTGCCAGCAGTGGCCGGGACAGGGGAGGCTGGCAGCCCCAGCATTTT CASSGRDRGGWQPQHF
TRBJ2-7 TRBD1 TRBV11-2 - TGTGCCAGCAGCTTAAACAGGGGAAGCTCCTACGAGCAGTACTTC CASSLNRGSSYEQYF
TRBJ2-1 TRBD2 TRBV14 - TGTGCCAGCAGCCAACTGGGACTAGCGGGTTGGTTCTTC CASSQLGLAGWFF
TRBJ2-4 - TRBV7-9 few TGTGCCAGCAGCTTCTCGACAGAGGGACAAATTCAGTACTTC CASSFSTEGQIQYF
TRBJ1-2 - TRBV5-1 - TGCGCCAGCAGCCATGGGGCCTCCTATGGCTACACCTTC CASSHGASYGYTF
TRBJ1-3 - TRBV30 - TGTGCCTGGAGTGCAGCTGGAAACACCATATATTTT CAWSAAGNTIYF
TRBJ2-3 - TRBV11-2 - TGTGCCAGCAGCTTAGGGGGGCCGCCCGATACGCAGTATTTT CASSLGGPPDTQYF
TRBJ1-4 TRBD1 TRBV19 - TGTGCCAGTAGTACCTCCGGACAGGGTAAAATTCGGGGTGAAAAACTGTTTTTT CASSTSGQGKIRGEKLFF
TRBJ1-3 TRBD1 TRBV28 - TGTGCCAGCTCCGACAGGGGCTCTGGAAACACCATATATTTT CASSDRGSGNTIYF
TRBJ1-3 - TRBV27 - TGTGCCAGCAGCGCCCTGGACAGCTCTGGAAACACCATATATTTT CASSALDSSGNTIYF
TRBJ2-6 - TRBV7-9 - TGTGCCAGCAGCCCGGGACATTACTCTGGGGCCAACGTCCTGACTTTC CASSPGHYSGANVLTF
TRBJ2-5 TRBD1 TRBV4-2 - TGTGCCAGCAGCCAAATCCTTGAGACAGGGGGCGAGGGTGAGACCCAGTACTTC CASSQILETGGEGETQYF
TRBJ2-7 TRBD2 TRBV29-1 - TGCAGCACCGCCCGAGCTAGCGGGAATTACGAGCAGTACTTC CSTARASGNYEQYF
TRBJ2-1 TRBD2 TRBV14 - TGTGCCAGCAGCTTGGAACTAGCGGGAATGAGGAATGAGCAGTTCTTC CASSLELAGMRNEQFF
TRBJ1-1 - TRBV9 - TGTGCCAGCAGCGTAGGTTTACTGGGAGGCTCGAACACTGAAGCTTTCTTT CASSVGLLGGSNTEAFF
TRBJ2-7 - TRBV27 - TGTGCCAGCAGTACCCTTGAATTGAGCTCCTACGAGCAGTACTTC CASSTLELSSYEQYF
TRBJ2-1 TRBD2 TRBV15 - TGTGCCACCAGCAGGACCCGAGCGGGAGACACCTACAATGAGCAGTTCTTC CATSRTRAGDTYNEQFF
TRBJ2-1 TRBD2 TRBV5-1 - TGCGCCAGCAGCTTTCCTAGCGGGAGAAATGAGCAGTTCTTC CASSFPSGRNEQFF
TRBJ2-5 TRBD1 TRBV5-1 - TGCGCCAGCAGTTCTGCAGGGGGCGCTTTCCAGTACTTC CASSSAGGAFQYF
TRBJ2-7 - TRBV28 - TGTGCCAGCAGTCTCGGGACTGCTTCCTACGAGCAGTACTTC CASSLGTASYEQYF
TRBJ1-2 - TRBV30 - TGTGCCTGGGGCCTCGACGGCGGGAGAACCTACACCTTC CAWGLDGGRTYTF
TRBJ2-3 TRBD2 TRBV28 - TGTGCCAGCGTCCCCACCGGGACTAGCGTCCATACGCAGTATTTT CASVPTGTSVHTQYF
TRBJ2-7 TRBD2 TRBV6-5 - TGTGCCAGCATGGGGGAGGGGCGCTACGAGCAGTACTTC CASMGEGRYEQYF
TRBJ1-1 TRBD1 TRBV4-1 - TGCGCCAGCAGCCAAGTACAGGGACAGCTAACTGAAGCTTTCTTT CASSQVQGQLTEAFF
TRBJ2-7 TRBD2 TRBV29-1 - TGCAGCGCATGGACTAGCGGGAGGCTGAACGAGCAGTACTTC CSAWTSGRLNEQYF
TRBJ2-3 TRBD2 TRBV4-1 - TGCGCCAGCAGCCAAAGACTAGCGGGAGGTGTGGGGGATACGCAGTATTTT CASSQRLAGGVGDTQYF
TRBJ2-1 - TRBV5-1 few TGCGCCAGCAGCTTGAGGATAGCGGAGGGGAGTGAGCAGTTCTTC CASSLRIAEGSEQFF
TRBJ1-2 - TRBV6-1 few TGTGCCAGCAGTATGGGGGGACCCTATGGCTACACCTTC CASSMGGPYGYTF
TRBJ2-7 - TRBV28 - TGTGCCAGCAGTTTCGCAGGGGTCTCCTACGAGCAGTACTTC CASSFAGVSYEQYF
TRBJ2-1 - TRBV28 - TGTGCCAGCACCCAGAGGAGCTCCTACAATGAGCAGTTCTTC CASTQRSSYNEQFF
TRBJ1-4 TRBD1 TRBV4-1 once TGCGCCAGCACCCTCTTAGGGACAGGGGATGAAAAACTGTTTTTT CASTLLGTGDEKLFF
TRBJ2-5 - TRBV5-6 - TGTGCCAGCAGCTTTTTTCAGTTTGAGGGTTTTGAGACCCAGTACTTC CASSFFQFEGFETQYF
TRBJ2-1 TRBD2 TRBV19 once TGTGCCAGTAGTACGTCTAGCGGCGAGCAGTTCTTC CASSTSSGEQFF
TRBJ2-5 - TRBV5-4 - TGTGCCAGCAGCCGGGGACTGAACCAAGAGACCCAGTACTTC CASSRGLNQETQYF
TRBJ2-5 TRBD2 TRBV9 - TGTGCCAGCAGCGTAGGCGGGCGGGAGGGCCTGGAGACCCAGTACTTC CASSVGGREGLETQYF
TRBJ2-6 - TRBV14 - TGTGCCAGCAGCCAAGAGGGTTCGAGGTTCCGATACTCTGGGGCCAACGTCCTGACTTTC CASSQEGSRFRYSGANVLTF
TRBJ1-4 - TRBV28 - TGTGCCAGCACCAACTTTAGCGGGACCCGGCGGTTCGAAAAACTGTTTTTT CASTNFSGTRRFEKLFF
TRBJ1-2 TRBD1 TRBV30 - TGTGCCTGGACTAAGGGGGCGGTAAACTATGGCTACACCTTC CAWTKGAVNYGYTF
TRBJ2-2 TRBD2 TRBV11-2 - TGTGCCAGCAGCTCCTTAGCGGGTGCGAACACCGGGGAGCTGTTTTTT CASSSLAGANTGELFF
TRBJ2-5 - TRBV30 - TGTGCCTGTAGCGGTAGCATCCAAGAGACCCAGTACTTC CACSGSIQETQYF
TRBJ1-5 - TRBV19 - TGTGCCAGTAGTAGGCTCGAATATCAGCCCCAGCATTTT CASSRLEYQPQHF
TRBJ2-7 TRBD2 TRBV7-6 - TGTGCCAGCAGCGTGGGAGGGATCAACGAGCAGTACTTC CASSVGGINEQYF